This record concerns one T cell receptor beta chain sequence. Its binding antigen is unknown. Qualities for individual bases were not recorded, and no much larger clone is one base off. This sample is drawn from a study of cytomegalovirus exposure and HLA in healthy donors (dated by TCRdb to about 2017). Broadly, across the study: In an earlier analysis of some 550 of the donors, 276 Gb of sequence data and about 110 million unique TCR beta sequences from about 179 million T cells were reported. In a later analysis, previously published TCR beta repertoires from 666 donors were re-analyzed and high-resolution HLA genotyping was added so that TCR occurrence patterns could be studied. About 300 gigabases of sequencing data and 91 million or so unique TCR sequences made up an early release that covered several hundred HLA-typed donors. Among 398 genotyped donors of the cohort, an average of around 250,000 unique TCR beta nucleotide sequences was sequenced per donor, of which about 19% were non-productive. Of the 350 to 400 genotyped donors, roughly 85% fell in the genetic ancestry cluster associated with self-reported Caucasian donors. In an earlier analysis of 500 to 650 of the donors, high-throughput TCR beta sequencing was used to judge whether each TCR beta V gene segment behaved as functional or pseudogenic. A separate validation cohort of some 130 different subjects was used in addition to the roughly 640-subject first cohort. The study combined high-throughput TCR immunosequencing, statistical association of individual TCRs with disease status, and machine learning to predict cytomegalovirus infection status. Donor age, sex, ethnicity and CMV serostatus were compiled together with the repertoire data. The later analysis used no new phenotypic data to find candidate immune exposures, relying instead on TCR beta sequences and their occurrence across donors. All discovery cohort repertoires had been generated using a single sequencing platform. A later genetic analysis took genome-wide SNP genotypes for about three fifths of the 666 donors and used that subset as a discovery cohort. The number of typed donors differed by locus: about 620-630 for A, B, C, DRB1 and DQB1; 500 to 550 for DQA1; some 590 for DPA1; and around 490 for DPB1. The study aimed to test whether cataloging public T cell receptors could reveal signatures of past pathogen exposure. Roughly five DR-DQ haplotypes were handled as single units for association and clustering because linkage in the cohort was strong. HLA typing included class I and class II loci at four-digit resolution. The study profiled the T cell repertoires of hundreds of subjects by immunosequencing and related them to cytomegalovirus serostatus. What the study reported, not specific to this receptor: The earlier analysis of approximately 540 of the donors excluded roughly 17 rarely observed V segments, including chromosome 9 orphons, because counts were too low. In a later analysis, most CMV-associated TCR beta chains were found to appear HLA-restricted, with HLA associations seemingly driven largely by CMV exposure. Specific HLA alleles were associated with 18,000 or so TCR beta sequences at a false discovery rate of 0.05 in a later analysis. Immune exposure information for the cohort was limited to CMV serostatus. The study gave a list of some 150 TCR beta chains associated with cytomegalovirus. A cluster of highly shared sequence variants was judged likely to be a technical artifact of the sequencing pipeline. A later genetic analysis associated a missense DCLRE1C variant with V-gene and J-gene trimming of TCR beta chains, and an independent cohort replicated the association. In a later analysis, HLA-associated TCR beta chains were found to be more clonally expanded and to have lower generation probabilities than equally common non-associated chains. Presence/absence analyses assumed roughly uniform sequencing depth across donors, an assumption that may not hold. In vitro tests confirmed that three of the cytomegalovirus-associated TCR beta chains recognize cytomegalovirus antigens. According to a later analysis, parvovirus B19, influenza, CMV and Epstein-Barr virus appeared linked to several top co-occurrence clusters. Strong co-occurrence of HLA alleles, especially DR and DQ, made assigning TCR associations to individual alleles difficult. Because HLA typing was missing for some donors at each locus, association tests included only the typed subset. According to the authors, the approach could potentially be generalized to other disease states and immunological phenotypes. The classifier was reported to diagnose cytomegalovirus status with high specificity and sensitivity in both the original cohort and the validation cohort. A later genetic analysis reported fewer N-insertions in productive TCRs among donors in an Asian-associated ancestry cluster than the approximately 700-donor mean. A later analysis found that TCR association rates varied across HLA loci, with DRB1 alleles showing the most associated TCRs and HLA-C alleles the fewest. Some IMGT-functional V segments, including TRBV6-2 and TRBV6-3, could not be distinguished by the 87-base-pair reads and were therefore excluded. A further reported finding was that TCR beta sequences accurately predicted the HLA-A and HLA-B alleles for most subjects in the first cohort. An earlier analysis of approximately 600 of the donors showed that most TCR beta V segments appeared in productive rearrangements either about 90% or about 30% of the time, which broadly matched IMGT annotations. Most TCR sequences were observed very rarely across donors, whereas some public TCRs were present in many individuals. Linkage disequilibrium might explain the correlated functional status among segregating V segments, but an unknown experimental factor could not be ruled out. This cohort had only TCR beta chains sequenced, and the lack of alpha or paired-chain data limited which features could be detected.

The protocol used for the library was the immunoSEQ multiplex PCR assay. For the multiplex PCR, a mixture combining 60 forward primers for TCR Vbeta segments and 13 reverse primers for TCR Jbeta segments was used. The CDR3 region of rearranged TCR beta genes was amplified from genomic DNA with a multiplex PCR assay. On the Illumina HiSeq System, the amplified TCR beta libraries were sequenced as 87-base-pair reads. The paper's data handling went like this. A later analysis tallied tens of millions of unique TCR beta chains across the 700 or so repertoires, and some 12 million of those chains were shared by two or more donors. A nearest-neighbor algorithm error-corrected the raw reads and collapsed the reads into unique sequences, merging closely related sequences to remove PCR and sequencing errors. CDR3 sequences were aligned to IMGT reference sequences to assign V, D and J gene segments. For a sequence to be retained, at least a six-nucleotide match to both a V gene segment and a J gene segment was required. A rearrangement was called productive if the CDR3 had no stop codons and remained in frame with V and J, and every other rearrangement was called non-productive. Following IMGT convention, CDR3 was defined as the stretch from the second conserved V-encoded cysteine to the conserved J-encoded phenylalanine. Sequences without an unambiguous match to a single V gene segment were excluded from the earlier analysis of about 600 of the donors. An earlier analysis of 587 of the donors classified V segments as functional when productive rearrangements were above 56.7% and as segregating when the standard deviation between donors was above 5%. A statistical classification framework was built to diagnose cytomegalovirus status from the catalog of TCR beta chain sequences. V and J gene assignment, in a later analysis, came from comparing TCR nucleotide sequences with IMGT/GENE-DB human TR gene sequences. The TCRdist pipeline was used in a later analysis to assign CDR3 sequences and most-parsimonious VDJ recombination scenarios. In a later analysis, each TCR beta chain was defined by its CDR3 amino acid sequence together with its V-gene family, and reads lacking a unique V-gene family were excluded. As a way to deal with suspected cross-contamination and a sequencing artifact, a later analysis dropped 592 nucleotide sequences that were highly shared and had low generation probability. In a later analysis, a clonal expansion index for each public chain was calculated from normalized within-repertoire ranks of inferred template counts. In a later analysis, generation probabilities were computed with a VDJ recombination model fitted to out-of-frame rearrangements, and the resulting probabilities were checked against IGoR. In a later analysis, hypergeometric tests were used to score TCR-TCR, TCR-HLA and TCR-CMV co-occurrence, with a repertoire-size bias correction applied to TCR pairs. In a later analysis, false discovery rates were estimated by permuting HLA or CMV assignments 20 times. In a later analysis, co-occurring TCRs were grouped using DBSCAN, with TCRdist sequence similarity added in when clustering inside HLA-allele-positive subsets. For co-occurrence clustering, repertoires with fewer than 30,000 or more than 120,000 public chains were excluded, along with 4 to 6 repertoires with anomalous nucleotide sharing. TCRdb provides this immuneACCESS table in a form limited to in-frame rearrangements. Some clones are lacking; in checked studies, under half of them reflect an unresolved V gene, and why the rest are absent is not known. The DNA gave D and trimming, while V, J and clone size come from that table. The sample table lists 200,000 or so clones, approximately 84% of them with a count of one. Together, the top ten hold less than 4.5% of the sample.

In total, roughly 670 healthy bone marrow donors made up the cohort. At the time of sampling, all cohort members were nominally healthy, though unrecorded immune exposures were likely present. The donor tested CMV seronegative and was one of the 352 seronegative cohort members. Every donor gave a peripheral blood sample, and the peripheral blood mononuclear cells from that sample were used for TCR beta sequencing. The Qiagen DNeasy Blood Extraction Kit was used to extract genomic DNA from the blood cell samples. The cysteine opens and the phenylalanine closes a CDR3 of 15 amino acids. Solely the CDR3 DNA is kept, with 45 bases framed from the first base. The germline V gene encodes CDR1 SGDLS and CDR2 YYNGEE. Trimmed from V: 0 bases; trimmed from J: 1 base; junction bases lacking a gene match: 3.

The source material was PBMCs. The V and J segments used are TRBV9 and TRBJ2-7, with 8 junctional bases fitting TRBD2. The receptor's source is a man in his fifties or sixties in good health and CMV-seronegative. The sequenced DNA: TGTGCCAGCAGCGTAGCGGGGGGGCGATCCTACGAGCAGTACTTC. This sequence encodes CASSVAGGRSYEQYF.